Described below is a single T cell receptor beta chain sequence and its context. The record originates from a study of blood T cell repertoires in COVID-19. Study-wide context: Whether acute or convalescent, the COVID-19 samples came from the United States, Italy and Spain. From T cells, B-cell-depleted T cells, or PBMCs came the material, which was cDNA or gDNA.

While infection was still active, Seattle patients were enrolled and then followed longitudinally. Authors' analysis steps: Amplification with reference gene primers provided the estimates of nucleated cell counts. The data were produced by immunoSEQ multiplex PCR, yet TCRdb's version contains in-frame clones alone and is incomplete. V, J and clone size are taken as reported in that table, and D and trimming were inferred from the DNA itself. The top ten hold around 4.5% of the sample, which has some 130,000 clones, around 88% seen once. The CDR3 length is 15 residues. Germline values: CDR1 MNHEY, CDR2 SVGAGI. With 6 bases clipped from V and 5 bases from J, the junction kept 9 bases outside the gene matches.

Sequenced sample: peripheral blood. The V and J genes are TRBV6-5 and TRBJ2-5, with 10 bases lining up with TRBD1. The receptor comes from a man aged 55-75 years with COVID-19, enrolled during active disease. This CDR3 is CASRSLTGGGETQYF. CDR3 DNA: TGTGCCAGCAGGTCCCTGACAGGGGGCGGGGAGACCCAGTACTTC.